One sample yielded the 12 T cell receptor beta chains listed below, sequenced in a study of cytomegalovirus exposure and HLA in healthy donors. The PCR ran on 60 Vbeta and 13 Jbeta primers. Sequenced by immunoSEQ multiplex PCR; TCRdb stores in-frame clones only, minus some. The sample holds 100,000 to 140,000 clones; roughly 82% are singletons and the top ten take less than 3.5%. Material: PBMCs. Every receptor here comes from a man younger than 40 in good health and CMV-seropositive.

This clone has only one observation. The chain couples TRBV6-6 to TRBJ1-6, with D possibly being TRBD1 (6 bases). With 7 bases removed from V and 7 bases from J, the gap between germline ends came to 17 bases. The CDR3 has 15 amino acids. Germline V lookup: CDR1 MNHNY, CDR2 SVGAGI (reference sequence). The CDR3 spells CASTPEGGFNSPLHF. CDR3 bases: TGTGCCAGCACCCCGGAAGGGGGATTCAATTCACCCCTCCACTTT.

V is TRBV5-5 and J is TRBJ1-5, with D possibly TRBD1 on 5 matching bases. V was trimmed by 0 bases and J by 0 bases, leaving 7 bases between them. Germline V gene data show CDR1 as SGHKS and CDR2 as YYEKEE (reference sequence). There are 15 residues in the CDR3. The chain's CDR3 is CASSLGGDSNQPQHF. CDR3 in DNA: TGTGCCAGCAGCTTGGGGGGGGATAGCAATCAGCCCCAGCATTTT. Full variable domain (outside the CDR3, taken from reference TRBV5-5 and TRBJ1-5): DAGVTQSPTHLIKTRGQQVTLRCSPISGHKSVSWYQQVLGQGPQFIFQYYEKEERGRGNFPDRFSARQFPNYSSELNVNALLLGDSALYLCASSLGGDSNQPQHFGDGTRLSIL.

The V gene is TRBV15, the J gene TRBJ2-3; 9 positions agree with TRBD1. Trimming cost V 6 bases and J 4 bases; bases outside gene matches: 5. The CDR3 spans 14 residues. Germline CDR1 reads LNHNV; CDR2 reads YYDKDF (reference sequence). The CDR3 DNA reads TGTGCCACCAGAGACAGGGGGATCCCAGATACGCAGTATTTT. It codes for CATRDRGIPDTQYF. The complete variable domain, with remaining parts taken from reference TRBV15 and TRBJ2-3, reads DAMVIQNPRYQVTQFGKPVTLSCSQTLNHNVMYWYQQKSSQAPKLLFHYYDKDFNNEADTPDNFQSRRPNTSFCFLDIRSPGLGDTAMYLCATRDRGIPDTQYFGPGTRLTVL.

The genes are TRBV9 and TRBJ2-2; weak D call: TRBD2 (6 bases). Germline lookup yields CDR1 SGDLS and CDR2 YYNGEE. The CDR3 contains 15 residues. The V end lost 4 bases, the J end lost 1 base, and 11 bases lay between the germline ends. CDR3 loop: CASSWGVENTGELFF. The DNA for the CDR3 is TGTGCCAGCAGCTGGGGGGTAGAGAACACCGGGGAGCTGTTTTTT. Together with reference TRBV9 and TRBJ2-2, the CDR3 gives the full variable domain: DSGVTQTPKHLITATGQRVTLRCSPRSGDLSVYWYQQSLDQGLQFLIQYYNGEERAKGNILERFSAQQFPDLHSELNLSSLELGDSALYFCASSWGVENTGELFFGEGSRLTVL.

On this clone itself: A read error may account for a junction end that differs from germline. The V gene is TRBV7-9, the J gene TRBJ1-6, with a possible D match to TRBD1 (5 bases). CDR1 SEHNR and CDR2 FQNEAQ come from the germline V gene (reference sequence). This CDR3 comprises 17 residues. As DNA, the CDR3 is TGTTCCAGCAGCCTGTCAACGGGGGGACCGACGAATTCACCCCTCCACTTT. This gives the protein CSSSLSTGGPTNSPLHF. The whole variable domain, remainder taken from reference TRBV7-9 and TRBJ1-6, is DTGVSQNPRHKITKRGQNVTFRCDPISEHNRLYWYRQTLGQGPEFLTYFQNEAQLEKSRLLSDRFSAERPKGSFSTLEIQRTEQGDSAMYLCSSSLSTGGPTNSPLHFGNGTRLTVT.

CDR3 DNA: TGCGCCAGCAGCCAACGGAGGGTGACTAATGAAAAACTGTTTTTT. It translates to CASSQRRVTNEKLFF. The chain carries TRBV4-1 and TRBJ1-4; no clear D. The CDR3 totals 15 residues. Trimming cost V 2 bases and J 2 bases, with 9 bases left between them. Germline CDR1 reads MGHRA; CDR2 reads YSYEKL.

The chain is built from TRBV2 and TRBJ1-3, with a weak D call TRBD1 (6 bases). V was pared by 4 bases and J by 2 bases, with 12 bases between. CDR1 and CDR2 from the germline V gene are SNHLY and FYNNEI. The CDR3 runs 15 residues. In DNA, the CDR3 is TGTGCCAGCAGTGGTAGAACAGGGACTGGAAACACCATATATTTT. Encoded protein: CASSGRTGTGNTIYF. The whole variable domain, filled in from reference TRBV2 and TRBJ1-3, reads EPEVTQTPSHQVTQMGQEVILRCVPISNHLYFYWYRQILGQKVEFLVSFYNNEISEKSEIFDDQFSVERPDGSNFTLKIRSTKLEDSAMYFCASSGRTGTGNTIYFGEGSWLTVV.

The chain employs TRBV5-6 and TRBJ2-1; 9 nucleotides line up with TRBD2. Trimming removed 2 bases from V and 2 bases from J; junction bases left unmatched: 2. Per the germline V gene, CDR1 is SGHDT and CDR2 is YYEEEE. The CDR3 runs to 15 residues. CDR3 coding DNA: TGTGCCAGCAGCTTAGGCGGGGGGGCCTACAATGAGCAGTTCTTC. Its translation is CASSLGGGAYNEQFF.

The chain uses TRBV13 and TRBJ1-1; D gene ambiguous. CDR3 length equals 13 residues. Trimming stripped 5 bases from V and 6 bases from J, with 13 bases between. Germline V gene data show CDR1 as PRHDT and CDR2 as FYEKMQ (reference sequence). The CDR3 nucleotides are TGTGCCAGCAGCGGATCACAGAGAGCTGAAGCTTTCTTT. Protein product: CASSGSQRAEAFF.

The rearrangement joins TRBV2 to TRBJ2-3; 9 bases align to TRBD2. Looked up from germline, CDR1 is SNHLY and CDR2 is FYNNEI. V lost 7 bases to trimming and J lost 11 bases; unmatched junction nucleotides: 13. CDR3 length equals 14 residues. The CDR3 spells CASKLAGLTGGQYF. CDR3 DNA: TGTGCCAGCAAACTAGCGGGCCTCACGGGGGGGCAGTATTTT.

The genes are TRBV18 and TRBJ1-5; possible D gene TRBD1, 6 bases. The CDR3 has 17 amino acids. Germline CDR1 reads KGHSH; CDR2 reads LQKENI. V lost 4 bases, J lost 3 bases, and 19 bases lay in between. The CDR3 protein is CASSLGGQGILNQPQHF. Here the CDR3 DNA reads TGTGCCAGCTCACTCGGGGGGCAGGGGATACTCAATCAGCCCCAGCATTTT.

The CDR3 loop is CASSVGLGQGVTEAFF. The CDR3, as DNA: TGTGCCAGCAGCGTAGGGTTAGGACAGGGAGTCACTGAAGCTTTCTTT. The genes are TRBV9 and TRBJ1-1; 8 bases map to TRBD1. This CDR3 has 16 residues. J was trimmed by 4 bases and V by 0 bases; bases with no gene match: 8. The germline CDR1 and CDR2 sequences are SGDLS and YYNGEE.